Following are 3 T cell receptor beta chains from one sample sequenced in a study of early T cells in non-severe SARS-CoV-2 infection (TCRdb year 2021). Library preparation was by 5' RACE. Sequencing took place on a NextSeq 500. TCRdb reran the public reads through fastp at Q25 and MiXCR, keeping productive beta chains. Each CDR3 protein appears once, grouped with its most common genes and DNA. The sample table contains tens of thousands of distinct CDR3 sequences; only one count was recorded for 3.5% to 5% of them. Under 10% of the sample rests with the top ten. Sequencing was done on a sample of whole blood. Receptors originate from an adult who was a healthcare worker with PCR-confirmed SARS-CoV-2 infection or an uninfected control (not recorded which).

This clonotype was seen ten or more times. Written as DNA, the CDR3 is TGTGCCAGCTCACGCGCCGGGACACCGAACACCGGGGAGCTGTTTTTT. Residues: CASSRAGTPNTGELFF. The chain couples TRBV18 to TRBJ2-2, with TRBD1 as a possible D gene (6 bases). Germline-derived CDR1 and CDR2 are KGHSH and LQKENI. The CDR3 covers 16 residues. Trimming pared 4 bases from V and 0 bases from J, leaving 12 bases between.

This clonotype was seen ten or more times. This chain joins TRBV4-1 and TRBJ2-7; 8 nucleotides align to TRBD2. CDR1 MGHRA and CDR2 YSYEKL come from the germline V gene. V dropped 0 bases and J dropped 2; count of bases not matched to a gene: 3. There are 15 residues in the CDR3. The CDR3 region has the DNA TGCGCCAGCAGCCAAGAAGCGGGGGCTACCTACGAGCAGTACTTC. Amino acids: CASSQEAGATYEQYF.

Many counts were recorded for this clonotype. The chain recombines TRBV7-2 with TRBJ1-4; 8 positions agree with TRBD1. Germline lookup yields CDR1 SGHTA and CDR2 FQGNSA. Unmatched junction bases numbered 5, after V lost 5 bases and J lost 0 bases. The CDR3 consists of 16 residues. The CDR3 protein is CASSMDRDATNEKLFF. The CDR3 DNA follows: TGTGCCAGCAGCATGGACAGGGACGCAACTAATGAAAAACTGTTTTTT. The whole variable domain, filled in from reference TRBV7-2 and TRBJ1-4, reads GAGVSQSPSNKVTEKGKDVELRCDPISGHTALYWYRQSLGQGLEFLIYFQGNSAPDKSGLPSDRFSAERTGGSVSTLTIQRTQQEDSAVYLCASSMDRDATNEKLFFGSGTQLSVL.